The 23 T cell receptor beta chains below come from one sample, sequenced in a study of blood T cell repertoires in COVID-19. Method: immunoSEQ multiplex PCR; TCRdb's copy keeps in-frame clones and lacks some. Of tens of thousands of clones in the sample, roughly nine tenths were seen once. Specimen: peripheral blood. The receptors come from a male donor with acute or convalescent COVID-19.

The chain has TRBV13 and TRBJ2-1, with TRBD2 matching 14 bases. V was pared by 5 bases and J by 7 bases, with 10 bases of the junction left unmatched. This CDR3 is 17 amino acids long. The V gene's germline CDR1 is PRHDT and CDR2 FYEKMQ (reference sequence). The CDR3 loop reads CASSRPTSGGAKNEQFF. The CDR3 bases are TGTGCCAGCAGCAGACCGACTAGCGGGGGGGCCAAGAATGAGCAGTTCTTC. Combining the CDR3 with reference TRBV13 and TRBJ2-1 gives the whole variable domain AAGVIQSPRHLIKEKRETATLKCYPIPRHDTVYWYQQGPGQDPQFLISFYEKMQSDKGSIPDRFSAQQFSDYHSELNMSSLELGDSALYFCASSRPTSGGAKNEQFFGPGTRLTVL.

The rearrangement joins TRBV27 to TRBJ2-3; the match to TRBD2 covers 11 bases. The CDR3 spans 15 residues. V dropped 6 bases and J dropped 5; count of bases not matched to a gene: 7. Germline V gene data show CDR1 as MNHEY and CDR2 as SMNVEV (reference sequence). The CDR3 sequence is CASRSLAGGQDTQYF. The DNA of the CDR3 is TGTGCCAGCAGATCGCTAGCGGGGGGCCAAGATACGCAGTATTTT.

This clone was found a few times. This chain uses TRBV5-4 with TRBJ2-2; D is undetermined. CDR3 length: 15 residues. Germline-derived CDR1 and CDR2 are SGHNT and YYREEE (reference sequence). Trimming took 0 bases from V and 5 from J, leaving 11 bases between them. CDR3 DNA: TGTGCCAGCAGCTTGGGCAGGATAGTGACCGGGGAGCTGTTTTTT. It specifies CASSLGRIVTGELFF.

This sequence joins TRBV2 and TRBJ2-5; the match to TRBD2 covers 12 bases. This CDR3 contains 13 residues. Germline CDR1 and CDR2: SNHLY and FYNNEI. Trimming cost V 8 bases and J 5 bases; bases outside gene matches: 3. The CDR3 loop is CASRGLAGETQYF. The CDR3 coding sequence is TGTGCCAGCCGCGGACTAGCGGGGGAGACCCAGTACTTC.

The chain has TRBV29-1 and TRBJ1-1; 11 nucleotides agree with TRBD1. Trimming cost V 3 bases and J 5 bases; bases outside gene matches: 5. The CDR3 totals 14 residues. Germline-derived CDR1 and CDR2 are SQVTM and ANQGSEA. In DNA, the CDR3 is TGCAGCGTTGAGGGGACAGGGGGTGGGACTGAAGCTTTCTTT. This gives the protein CSVEGTGGGTEAFF.

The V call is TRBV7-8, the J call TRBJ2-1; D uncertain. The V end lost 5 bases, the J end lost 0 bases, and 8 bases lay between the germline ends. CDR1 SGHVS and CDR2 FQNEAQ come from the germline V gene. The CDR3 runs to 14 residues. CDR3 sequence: CASSGTNSYNEQFF. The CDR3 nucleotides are TGTGCCAGCAGCGGCACAAACTCCTACAATGAGCAGTTCTTC.

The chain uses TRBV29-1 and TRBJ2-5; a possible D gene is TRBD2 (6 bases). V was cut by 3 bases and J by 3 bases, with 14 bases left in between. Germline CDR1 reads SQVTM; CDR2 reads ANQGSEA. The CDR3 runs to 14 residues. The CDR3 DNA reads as TGCAGCGTTGAGACCCCGGGGGTTGAAGAGACCCAGTACTTC. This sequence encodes CSVETPGVEETQYF. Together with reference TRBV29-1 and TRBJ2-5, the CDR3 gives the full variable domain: SAVISQKPSRDICQRGTSLTIQCQVDSQVTMMFWYRQQPGQSLTLIATANQGSEATYESGFVIDKFPISRPNLTFSTLTVSNMSPEDSSIYLCSVETPGVEETQYFGPGTRLLVL.

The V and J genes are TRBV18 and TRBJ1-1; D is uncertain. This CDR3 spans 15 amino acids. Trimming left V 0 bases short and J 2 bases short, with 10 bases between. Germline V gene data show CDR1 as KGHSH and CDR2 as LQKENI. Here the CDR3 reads CASSPPNLRNTEAFF. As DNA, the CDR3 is TGTGCCAGCTCACCACCCAATTTGCGTAACACTGAAGCTTTCTTT.

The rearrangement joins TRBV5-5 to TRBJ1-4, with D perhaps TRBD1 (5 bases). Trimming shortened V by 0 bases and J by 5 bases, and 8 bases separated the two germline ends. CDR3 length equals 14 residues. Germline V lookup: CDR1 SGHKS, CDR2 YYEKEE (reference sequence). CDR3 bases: TGTGCCAGCAGCTTGGGCCCAGGGAATGAAAAACTGTTTTTT. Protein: CASSLGPGNEKLFF. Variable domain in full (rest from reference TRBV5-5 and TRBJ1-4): DAGVTQSPTHLIKTRGQQVTLRCSPISGHKSVSWYQQVLGQGPQFIFQYYEKEERGRGNFPDRFSARQFPNYSSELNVNALLLGDSALYLCASSLGPGNEKLFFGSGTQLSVL.

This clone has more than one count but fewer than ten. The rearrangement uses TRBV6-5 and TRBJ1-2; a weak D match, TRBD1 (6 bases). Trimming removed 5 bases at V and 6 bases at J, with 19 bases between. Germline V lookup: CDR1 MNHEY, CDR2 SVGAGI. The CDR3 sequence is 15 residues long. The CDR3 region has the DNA TGTGCCAGCAGTAGAACCCACAGGGTTGGACATGGCTACACCTTC. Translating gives CASSRTHRVGHGYTF.

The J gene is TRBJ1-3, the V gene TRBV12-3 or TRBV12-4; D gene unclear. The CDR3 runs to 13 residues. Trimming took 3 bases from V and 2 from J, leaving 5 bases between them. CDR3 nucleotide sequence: TGTGCCAGCAGTTTCAGTGCTGGAAACACCATATATTTT. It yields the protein CASSFSAGNTIYF.

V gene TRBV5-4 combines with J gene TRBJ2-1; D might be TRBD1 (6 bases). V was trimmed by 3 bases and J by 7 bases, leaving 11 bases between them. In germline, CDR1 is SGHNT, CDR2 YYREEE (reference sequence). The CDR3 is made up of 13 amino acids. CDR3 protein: CASSYGGPNEQFF. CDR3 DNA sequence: TGTGCCAGCAGCTATGGGGGCCCAAATGAGCAGTTCTTC.

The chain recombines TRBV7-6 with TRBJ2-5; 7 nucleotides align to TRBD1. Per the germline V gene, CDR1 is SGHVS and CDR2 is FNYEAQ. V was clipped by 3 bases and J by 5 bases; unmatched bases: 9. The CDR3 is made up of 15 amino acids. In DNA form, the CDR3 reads TGTGCCAGCAGCTTGGGTACAGGGGTGGCCGAGACCCAGTACTTC. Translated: CASSLGTGVAETQYF. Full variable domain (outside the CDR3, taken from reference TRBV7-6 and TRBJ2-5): GAGVSQSPRYKVTKRGQDVALRCDPISGHVSLYWYRQALGQGPEFLTYFNYEAQQDKSGLPNDRFSAERPEGSISTLTIQRTEQRDSAMYRCASSLGTGVAETQYFGPGTRLLVL.

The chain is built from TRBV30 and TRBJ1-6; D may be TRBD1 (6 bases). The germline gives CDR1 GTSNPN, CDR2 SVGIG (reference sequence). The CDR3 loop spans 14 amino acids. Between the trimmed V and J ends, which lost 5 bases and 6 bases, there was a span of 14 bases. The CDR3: CAWVGARGNSPLHF. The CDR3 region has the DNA TGTGCCTGGGTGGGCGCCAGGGGTAATTCACCCCTCCACTTT.

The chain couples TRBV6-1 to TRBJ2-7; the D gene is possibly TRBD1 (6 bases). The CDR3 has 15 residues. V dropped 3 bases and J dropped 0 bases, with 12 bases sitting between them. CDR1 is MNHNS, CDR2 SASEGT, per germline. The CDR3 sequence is CASSDGQRGSYEQYF. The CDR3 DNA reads TGTGCCAGCAGTGATGGACAGCGAGGCTCCTACGAGCAGTACTTC.

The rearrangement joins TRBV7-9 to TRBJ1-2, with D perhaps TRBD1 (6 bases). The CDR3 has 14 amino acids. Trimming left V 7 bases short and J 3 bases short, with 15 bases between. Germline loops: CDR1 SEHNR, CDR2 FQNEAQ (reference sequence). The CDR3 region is CASTPWAGDYGYTF. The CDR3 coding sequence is TGTGCCAGCACCCCATGGGCAGGGGACTATGGCTACACCTTC.

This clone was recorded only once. The CDR3 is CAWSDRFGYTF. DNA for the CDR3: TGTGCCTGGAGTGACAGGTTTGGCTACACCTTC. The rearrangement joins TRBV30 to TRBJ1-2; the D gene is possibly TRBD1 (5 bases). The CDR3 runs to 11 residues. Between the trimmed V and J ends, which lost 1 base and 7 bases, there was a span of 7 bases. The germline V gene encodes CDR1 GTSNPN and CDR2 SVGIG (reference sequence).

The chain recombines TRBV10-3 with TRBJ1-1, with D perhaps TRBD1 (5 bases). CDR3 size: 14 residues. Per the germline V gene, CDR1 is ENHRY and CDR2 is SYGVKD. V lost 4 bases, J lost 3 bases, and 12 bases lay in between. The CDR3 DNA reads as TGTGCCATCAGTGGGTCGGGGGAGGACACTGAAGCTTTCTTT. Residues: CAISGSGEDTEAFF.

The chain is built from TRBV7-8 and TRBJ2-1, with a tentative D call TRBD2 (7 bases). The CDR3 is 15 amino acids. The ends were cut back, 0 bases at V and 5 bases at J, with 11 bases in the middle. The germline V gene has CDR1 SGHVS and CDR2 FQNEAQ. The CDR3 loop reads CASSLAGGPHNEQFF. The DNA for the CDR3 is TGTGCCAGCAGCTTAGCGGGGGGGCCCCACAATGAGCAGTTCTTC.

Written as DNA, the CDR3 is TGTGCCAGCAGCAGGTCCCTGGGAGAGACCCAGTACTTC. It codes for CASSRSLGETQYF. This rearrangement joins TRBV27 to TRBJ2-5; D not certain. The CDR3 totals 13 residues. V lost 6 bases to trimming and J lost 4 bases, with 12 bases between them. CDR1 MNHEY and CDR2 SMNVEV come from the germline V gene (reference sequence).

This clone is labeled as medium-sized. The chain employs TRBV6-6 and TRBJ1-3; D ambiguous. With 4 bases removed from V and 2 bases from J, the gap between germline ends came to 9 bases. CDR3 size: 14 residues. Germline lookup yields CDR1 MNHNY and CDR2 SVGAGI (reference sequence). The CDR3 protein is CASSFTVPGNTIYF. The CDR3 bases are TGTGCCAGCAGTTTCACAGTACCTGGAAACACCATATATTTT.

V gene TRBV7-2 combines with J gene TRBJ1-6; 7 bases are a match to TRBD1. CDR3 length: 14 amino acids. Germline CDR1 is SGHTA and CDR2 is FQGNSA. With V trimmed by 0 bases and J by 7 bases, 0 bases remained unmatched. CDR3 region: CASSLATGNSPLHF. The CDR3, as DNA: TGTGCCAGCAGCTTAGCGACAGGGAATTCACCCCTCCACTTT.

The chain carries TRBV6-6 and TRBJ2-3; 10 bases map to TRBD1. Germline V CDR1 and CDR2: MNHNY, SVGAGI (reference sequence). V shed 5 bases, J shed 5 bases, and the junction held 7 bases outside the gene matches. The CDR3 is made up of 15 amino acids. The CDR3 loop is CASSLRTGGVDTQYF. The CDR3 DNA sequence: TGTGCCAGCAGTCTCAGGACAGGGGGGGTAGATACGCAGTATTTT.